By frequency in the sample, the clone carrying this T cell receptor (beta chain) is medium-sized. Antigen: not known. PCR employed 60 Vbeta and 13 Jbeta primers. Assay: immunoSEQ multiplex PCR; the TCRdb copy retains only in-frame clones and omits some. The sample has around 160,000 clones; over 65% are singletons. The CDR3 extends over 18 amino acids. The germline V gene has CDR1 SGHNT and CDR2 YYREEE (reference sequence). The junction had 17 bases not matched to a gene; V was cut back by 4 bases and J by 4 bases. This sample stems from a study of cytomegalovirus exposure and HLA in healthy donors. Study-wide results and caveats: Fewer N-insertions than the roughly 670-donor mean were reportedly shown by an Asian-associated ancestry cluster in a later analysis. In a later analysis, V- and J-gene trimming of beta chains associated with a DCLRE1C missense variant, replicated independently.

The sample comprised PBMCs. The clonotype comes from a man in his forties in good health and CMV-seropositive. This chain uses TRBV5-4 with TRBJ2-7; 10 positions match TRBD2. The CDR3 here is CASSMGVAGGPKTYEQYF. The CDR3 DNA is TGTGCCAGCAGCATGGGTGTAGCGGGAGGACCTAAGACATACGAGCAGTACTTC.